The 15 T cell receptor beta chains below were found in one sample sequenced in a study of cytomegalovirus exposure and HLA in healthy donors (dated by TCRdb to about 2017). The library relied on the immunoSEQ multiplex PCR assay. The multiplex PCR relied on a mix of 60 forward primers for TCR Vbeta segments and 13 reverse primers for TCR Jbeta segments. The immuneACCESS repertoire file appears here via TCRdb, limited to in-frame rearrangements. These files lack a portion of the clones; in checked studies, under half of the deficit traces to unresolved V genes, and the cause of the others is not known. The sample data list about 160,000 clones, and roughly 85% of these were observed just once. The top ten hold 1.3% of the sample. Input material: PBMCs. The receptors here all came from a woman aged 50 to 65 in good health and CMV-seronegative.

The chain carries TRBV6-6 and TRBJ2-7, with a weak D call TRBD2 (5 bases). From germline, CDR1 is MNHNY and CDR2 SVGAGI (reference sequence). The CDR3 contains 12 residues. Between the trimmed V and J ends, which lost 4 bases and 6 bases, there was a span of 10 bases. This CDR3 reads CASSSSRSEQYF. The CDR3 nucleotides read TGTGCCAGCAGTTCTAGCCGCAGCGAGCAGTACTTC.

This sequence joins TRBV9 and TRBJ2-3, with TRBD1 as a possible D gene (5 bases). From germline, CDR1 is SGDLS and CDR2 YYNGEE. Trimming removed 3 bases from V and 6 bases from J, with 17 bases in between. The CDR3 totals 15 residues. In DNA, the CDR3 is TGTGCCAGCAGCGCCGACTCCGGTGGGGCGGATACGCAGTATTTT. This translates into CASSADSGGADTQYF.

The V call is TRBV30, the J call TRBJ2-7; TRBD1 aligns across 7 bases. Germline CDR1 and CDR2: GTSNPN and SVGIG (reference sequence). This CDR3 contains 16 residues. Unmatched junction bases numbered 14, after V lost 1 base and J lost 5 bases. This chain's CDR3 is CAWSEKPGTAKNEQYF. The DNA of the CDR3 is TGTGCCTGGAGTGAGAAACCCGGGACAGCTAAAAACGAGCAGTACTTC.

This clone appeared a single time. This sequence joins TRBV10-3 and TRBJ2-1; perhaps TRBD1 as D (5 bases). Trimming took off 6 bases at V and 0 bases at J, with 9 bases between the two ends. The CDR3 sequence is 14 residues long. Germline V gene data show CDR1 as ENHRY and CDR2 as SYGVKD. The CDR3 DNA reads TGTGCCATCAGCCGACAGAGCTCCTACAATGAGCAGTTCTTC. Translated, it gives CAISRQSSYNEQFF.

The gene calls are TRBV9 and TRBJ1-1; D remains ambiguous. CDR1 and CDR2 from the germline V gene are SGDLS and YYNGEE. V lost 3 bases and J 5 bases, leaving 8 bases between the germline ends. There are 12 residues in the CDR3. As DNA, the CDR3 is TGTGCCAGCAGCGAGTCACATACTGAAGCTTTCTTT. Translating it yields CASSESHTEAFF.

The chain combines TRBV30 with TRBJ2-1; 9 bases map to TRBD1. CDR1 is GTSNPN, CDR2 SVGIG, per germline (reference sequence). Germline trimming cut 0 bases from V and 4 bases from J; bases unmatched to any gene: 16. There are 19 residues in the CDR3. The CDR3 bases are TGTGCCTGGAGTGTAGACCGTAGGACAGGGGCGATACGATACAATGAGCAGTTCTTC. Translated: CAWSVDRRTGAIRYNEQFF.

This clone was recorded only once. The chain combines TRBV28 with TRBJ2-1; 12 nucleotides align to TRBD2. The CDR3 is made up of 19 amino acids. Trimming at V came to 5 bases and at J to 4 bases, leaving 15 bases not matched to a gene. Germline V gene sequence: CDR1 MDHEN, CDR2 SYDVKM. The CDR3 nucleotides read TGTGCCAGCAGTACGCTAACTAGCGGGGGGAACTCCGCTTACAATGAGCAGTTCTTC. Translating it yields CASSTLTSGGNSAYNEQFF.

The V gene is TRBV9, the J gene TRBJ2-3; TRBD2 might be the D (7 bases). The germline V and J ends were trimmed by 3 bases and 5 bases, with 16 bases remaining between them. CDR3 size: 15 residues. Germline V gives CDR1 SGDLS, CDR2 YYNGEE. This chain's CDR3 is CASSARGGDGDTQYF. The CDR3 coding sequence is TGTGCCAGCAGCGCGAGGGGGGGCGATGGAGATACGCAGTATTTT.

CDR3: CASGWDSGNTIYF. As DNA, the CDR3 is TGTGCTTCCGGCTGGGACAGCGGAAACACCATATATTTT. The chain links TRBV2 to TRBJ1-3, with TRBD1 matching over 7 bases. Germline CDR1 reads SNHLY; CDR2 reads FYNNEI. This CDR3 contains 13 residues.

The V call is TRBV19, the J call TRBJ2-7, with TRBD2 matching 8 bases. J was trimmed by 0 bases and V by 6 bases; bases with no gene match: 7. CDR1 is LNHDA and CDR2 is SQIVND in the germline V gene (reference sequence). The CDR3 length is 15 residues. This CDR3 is CASRSRAGDSYEQYF. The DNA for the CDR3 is TGTGCCAGTAGGTCTCGAGCGGGAGACTCCTACGAGCAGTACTTC.

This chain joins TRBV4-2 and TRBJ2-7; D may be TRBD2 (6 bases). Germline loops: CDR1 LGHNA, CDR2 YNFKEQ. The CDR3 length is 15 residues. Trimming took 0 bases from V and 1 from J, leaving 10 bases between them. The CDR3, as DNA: TGTGCCAGCAGCCAAGACCTCGGGAGTTCCTACGAGCAGTACTTC. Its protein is CASSQDLGSSYEQYF.

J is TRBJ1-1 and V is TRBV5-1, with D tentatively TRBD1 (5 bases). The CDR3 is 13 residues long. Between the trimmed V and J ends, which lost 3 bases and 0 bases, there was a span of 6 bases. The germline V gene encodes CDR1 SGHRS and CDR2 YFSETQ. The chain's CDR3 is CASSSTVNTEAFF. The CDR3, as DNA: TGCGCCAGCAGCTCGACAGTGAACACTGAAGCTTTCTTT.

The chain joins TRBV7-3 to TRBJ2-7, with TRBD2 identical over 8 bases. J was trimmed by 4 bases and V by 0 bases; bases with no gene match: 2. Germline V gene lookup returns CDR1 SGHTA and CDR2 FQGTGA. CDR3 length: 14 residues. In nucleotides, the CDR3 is TGTGCCAGCAGCTTAACCCCTAGCGGGTACGAGCAGTACTTC. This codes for CASSLTPSGYEQYF.

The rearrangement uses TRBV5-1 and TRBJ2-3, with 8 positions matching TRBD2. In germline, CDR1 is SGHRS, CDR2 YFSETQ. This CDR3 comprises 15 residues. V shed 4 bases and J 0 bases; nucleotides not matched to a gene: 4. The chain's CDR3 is CASSPGGGSTDTQYF. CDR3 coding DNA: TGCGCCAGCAGCCCGGGAGGGGGTAGCACAGATACGCAGTATTTT.

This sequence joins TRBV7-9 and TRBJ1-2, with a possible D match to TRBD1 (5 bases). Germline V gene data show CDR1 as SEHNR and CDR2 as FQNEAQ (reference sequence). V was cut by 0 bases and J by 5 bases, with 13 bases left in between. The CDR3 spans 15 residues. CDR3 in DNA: TGTGCCAGCAGCTTAGCCCCGGGGGACGCATATGGCTACACCTTC. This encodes CASSLAPGDAYGYTF. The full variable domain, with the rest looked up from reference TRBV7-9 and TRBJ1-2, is DTGVSQNPRHKITKRGQNVTFRCDPISEHNRLYWYRQTLGQGPEFLTYFQNEAQLEKSRLLSDRFSAERPKGSFSTLEIQRTEQGDSAMYLCASSLAPGDAYGYTFGSGTRLTVV.